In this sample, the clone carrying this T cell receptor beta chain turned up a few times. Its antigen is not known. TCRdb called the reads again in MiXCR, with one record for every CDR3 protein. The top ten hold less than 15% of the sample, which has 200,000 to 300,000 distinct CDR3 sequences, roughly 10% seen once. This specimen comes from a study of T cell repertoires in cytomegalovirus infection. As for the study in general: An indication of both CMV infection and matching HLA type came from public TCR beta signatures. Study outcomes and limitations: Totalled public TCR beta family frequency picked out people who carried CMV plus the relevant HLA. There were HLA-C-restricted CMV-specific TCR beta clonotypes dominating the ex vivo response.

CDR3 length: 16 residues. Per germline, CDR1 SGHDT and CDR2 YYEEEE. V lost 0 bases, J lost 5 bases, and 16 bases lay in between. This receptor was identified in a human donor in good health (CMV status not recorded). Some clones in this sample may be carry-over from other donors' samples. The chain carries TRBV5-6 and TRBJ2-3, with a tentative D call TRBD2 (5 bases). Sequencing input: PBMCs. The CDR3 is CASSLGSRLTGDTQYF. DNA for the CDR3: TGTGCCAGCAGCTTGGGATCGCGACTAACTGGAGATACGCAGTATTTT.